This T cell receptor beta chain comes out of a study of T cell repertoires in cytomegalovirus infection. As for the study in general: A matching HLA type, together with CMV infection, was signaled by public TCR beta signatures.

Findings and limits, study-wide: There were carriers of CMV plus the relevant HLA, and cumulative public TCR beta family frequency identified them. Predominance within the ex vivo response was attributable to HLA-C-restricted CMV-specific TCR beta clonotypes.

Remarks on this clonotype: The antigen remains unidentified.

MiXCR, run by TCRdb on the reads, gives a single entry per CDR3 protein. The repertoire holds approximately 750,000 distinct CDR3 sequences, about 40% seen once, with 2.5% to 3.5% in the top ten. Material for sequencing was PBMCs. The sequence derives from a human donor in good health (CMV status not recorded). Some clones in this sample may be carry-over from other donors' samples.

The DNA of the CDR3 is TGTGCCAGTCGGACTTTGGCCAAAAACATTCAGTACTTC. Protein: CASRTLAKNIQYF. The gene calls are TRBV28 and TRBJ2-4, with a weak D call TRBD2 (5 bases). Trimming shortened V by 9 bases and J by 1 base, and 10 bases separated the two germline ends. Germline-derived CDR1 and CDR2 are MDHEN and SYDVKM. This CDR3 contains 13 residues.